Presented here are 9 T cell receptor beta chains from one specimen sequenced in a study of blood T cells in healthy people across ages. The authors ran a second PCR of roughly 6 to 11 cycles using a sample-barcoded 5' primer and a J-beta primer mix. Via MiXCR, TCRdb re-called the 5' RACE reads, giving one row per CDR3 protein. The table includes approximately 810,000 distinct CDR3 sequences, about 36% detected once. The sample was blood. The source is a man between 18 and 35 years old in good health.

A few counts support this clonotype. V gene TRBV7-2 combines with J gene TRBJ2-3; D remains unclear. Deletions cut 5 bases from V and 9 bases from J, with 24 bases between. The CDR3 contains 16 residues. The germline V gene has CDR1 SGHTA and CDR2 FQGNSA. This CDR3 is CASSNPTNPMDPTQYF. The CDR3 bases are TGTGCCAGCAGCAACCCGACGAATCCAATGGACCCAACGCAGTATTTT.

CDR3 region: CASTAGMTGELFF. As DNA, the CDR3 is TGTGCCAGCACCGCGGGGATGACCGGGGAGCTGTTTTTT. The chain joins TRBV7-9 to TRBJ2-2, with D tentatively TRBD2 (6 bases). The CDR3 length is 13 residues. Trimming cost V 7 bases and J 5 bases, with 11 bases left between them. Germline V gene data show CDR1 as SEHNR and CDR2 as FQNEAQ (reference sequence). The whole variable domain, filled in from reference TRBV7-9 and TRBJ2-2, reads DTGVSQNPRHKITKRGQNVTFRCDPISEHNRLYWYRQTLGQGPEFLTYFQNEAQLEKSRLLSDRFSAERPKGSFSTLEIQRTEQGDSAMYLCASTAGMTGELFFGEGSRLTVL.

This clonotype was observed a few times. The rearrangement joins TRBV20-1 to TRBJ2-3; 7 bases fit TRBD2. Trimming took 1 base from V and 5 from J; bases not matched to a gene: 9. Germline V CDR1 and CDR2: DFQATT, SNEGSKA (reference sequence). The CDR3 is 15 residues long. CDR3 bases: TGCAGTGCTAGAGGGAAGCGGGGAATGGAAGATACGCAGTATTTT. This gives the protein CSARGKRGMEDTQYF.

This chain joins TRBV15 and TRBJ2-7; 9 bases are a match to TRBD1. CDR1 LNHNV and CDR2 YYDKDF come from the germline V gene (reference sequence). Trimming at V came to 5 bases and at J to 6 bases, leaving 11 bases not matched to a gene. The CDR3 is 15 residues long. Here the CDR3 reads CATSFLPGQGSEQYF. DNA of the CDR3: TGTGCCACCAGCTTTCTGCCGGGACAGGGAAGCGAGCAGTACTTC.

This clonotype has a count of ten or more. The gene calls are TRBV14 and TRBJ2-7; D is possibly TRBD1 (5 bases). Trimming took 0 bases from V and 5 from J, leaving 14 bases between them. There are 15 residues in the CDR3. Per germline, CDR1 SGHDN and CDR2 FVKESK. CDR3 sequence (DNA): TGTGCCAGCAGCCAAGATCGGAGCAGGGCAGACGAGCAGTACTTC. Amino acid sequence: CASSQDRSRADEQYF.

This chain uses TRBV6-5 with TRBJ1-1; no clear D gene. The CDR3 covers 15 residues. Trimming removed 2 bases at V and 1 base at J, with 11 bases between. Germline V gene data show CDR1 as MNHEY and CDR2 as SVGAGI. The CDR3 is CASSYTKSQNTEAFF. The CDR3 coding sequence is TGTGCCAGCAGTTACACTAAAAGTCAGAACACTGAAGCTTTCTTT.

The chain carries TRBV12-3 or TRBV12-4 and TRBJ2-2; D remains ambiguous. V was shortened by 5 bases and J by 4 bases, with 17 bases between the two germline ends. The CDR3 runs 16 residues. CDR3 loop: CASSPEPFRSTGELFF. DNA for the CDR3: TGTGCCAGCAGTCCTGAGCCCTTCAGATCCACCGGGGAGCTGTTTTTT.

Only a few counts were recorded for this clonotype. This sequence joins TRBV14 and TRBJ2-5; a possible D gene is TRBD2 (5 bases). Germline V lookup: CDR1 SGHDN, CDR2 FVKESK. The germline V and J ends were trimmed by 0 bases and 5 bases, with 10 bases remaining between them. The CDR3 sequence is 14 residues long. DNA for the CDR3: TGTGCCAGCAGCCAAGATAGCGTTTTTGAGACCCAGTACTTC. The encoded protein is CASSQDSVFETQYF.

The chain links TRBV4-2 to TRBJ2-1; D remains ambiguous. CDR3 size: 18 residues. With 0 bases removed from V and 0 bases from J, the gap between germline ends came to 15 bases. CDR1 and CDR2 (germline): LGHNA, YNFKEQ. The CDR3 coding sequence is TGTGCCAGCAGCCAAGAATCCCTTCAGGTGAGCTCCTACAATGAGCAGTTCTTC. Translated, it gives CASSQESLQVSSYNEQFF.